Each of the 6 T cell receptor beta chains below was sequenced from the same sample in a study of shared clonotypes between healthy human individuals. The assay was immunoSEQ multiplex PCR, and TCRdb's table has in-frame clones only and misses some. The sample consists of about 1.1 million clones, 78% of them appearing once. The sample comprised memory CD4+ T cells from PBMCs. Subset meaning: CD45RA-negative fraction. These receptors originate from a man aged 18 to 29 in good health. Some clones in this sample may be carry-over from other donors' samples.

The chain links TRBV19 to TRBJ2-3, with D unresolved. The length of the CDR3 is 12 residues. Germline CDR1 is LNHDA and CDR2 is SQIVND (reference sequence). Trimming removed 10 bases from V and 3 bases from J, with 11 bases in between. The CDR3 coding sequence is TGTGCCACCGCCGGAAGAACAGATACGCAGTATTTT. Protein product: CATAGRTDTQYF.

The chain links TRBV25-1 to TRBJ1-4; 9 bases line up with TRBD1. The V gene end was trimmed by 1 base and the J gene end by 7 bases; junction bases not matched to a gene: 7. The CDR3 covers 16 residues. Germline values: CDR1 MGHDK, CDR2 SYGVNS. The CDR3 region is CASSELGGTGTEKLFF. CDR3 DNA: TGTGCCAGCAGTGAATTGGGGGGGACAGGGACTGAAAAACTGTTTTTT.

In this sample, this clone turned up once. A read error is the likely source, as a far larger clone sits one nucleotide away. This chain connects TRBV7-8 to TRBJ2-5; D is unresolved. The end of the DNA is better explained by TRBJ2-7, so the J call may be wrong. Germline CDR1 SGHVS, CDR2 FQNEAQ. The length of the CDR3 is 15 residues. This CDR3 reads CANSFLRYSPYEQYF. As DNA, the CDR3 is TGTGCCAACAGTTTCCTCCGCTACTCACCCTACGAGCAGTACTTC.

The chain carries TRBV7-2 and TRBJ2-1; D not certain. Germline assignment: CDR1 SGHTA and CDR2 FQGNSA. V was shortened by 1 base and J by 2 bases, with 9 bases between the two germline ends. The CDR3 runs to 15 residues. For the CDR3, the DNA is TGTGCCAGCAGCTTAGTGGCGGCCGCCTACAATGAGCAGTTCTTC. Protein product: CASSLVAAAYNEQFF.

In this sample, this clone turned up a few times. This chain joins TRBV28 and TRBJ2-3; D perhaps matches TRBD2 (5 bases). Trimming shortened V by 6 bases and J by 4 bases, and 5 bases separated the two germline ends. The CDR3 spans 11 residues. Germline V CDR1 and CDR2: MDHEN, SYDVKM. The CDR3 coding sequence is TGTGCCAGCAGACTAGCAGATACGCAGTATTTT. This codes for CASRLADTQYF.

The chain combines TRBV9 with TRBJ1-4, with a possible D match to TRBD1 (5 bases). The V gene's germline CDR1 is SGDLS and CDR2 YYNGEE. This CDR3 spans 14 amino acids. V lost 0 bases and J lost 7, with 10 bases in between. The DNA for the CDR3 is TGTGCCAGCAGCGTAGTGGGACGAGGTGAAAAACTGTTTTTT. Its translation is CASSVVGRGEKLFF. Together with reference TRBV9 and TRBJ1-4, the CDR3 gives the full variable domain: DSGVTQTPKHLITATGQRVTLRCSPRSGDLSVYWYQQSLDQGLQFLIQYYNGEERAKGNILERFSAQQFPDLHSELNLSSLELGDSALYFCASSVVGRGEKLFFGSGTQLSVL.